These 17 T cell receptor beta chains were sequenced from one sample in a study of Tregs in tolerant kidney transplant recipients. Sequenced by immunoSEQ multiplex PCR; TCRdb stores in-frame clones only, minus some. Its table records 48,000 or so clones. This material consisted of CD4+ T cells from blood, taken before the transplant. The receptors come from a human donor who received a combined kidney and bone marrow transplant.

A note on this clone: The CDR3 extends 3 residues past the end of the read, so its final part is completed from the germline J gene. The V call is TRBV19, the J call TRBJ1-1, with TRBD1 matching 8 bases. The germline V gene has CDR1 LNHDA and CDR2 SQIVND (reference sequence). The CDR3 totals 14 residues. J gave up 4 bases and V 5 bases, and 6 bases lay outside the gene matches. CDR3 bases read: TGTGCCAGTAGTGTCGGGACAGGAGTCACTGAA. Translated, it gives CASSVGTGVTE. The full CDR3 is CASSVGTGVTEAFF.

As to this clone: The read stops 3 residues short of the end of the CDR3; the missing end is completed from the germline J gene. The chain recombines TRBV6-1 with TRBJ2-3, with TRBD2 matching over 7 bases. This CDR3 has 15 amino acids. Germline-derived CDR1 and CDR2 are MNHNS and SASEGT. Unmatched junction bases numbered 8, after V lost 4 bases and J lost 4 bases. The covered CDR3 bases are TGTGCCAGCAGTGGTTCTAGCGGTGGGCCAGATACG. This translates into CASSGSSGGPDT. The full CDR3 protein is CASSGSSGGPDTQYF.

Worth noting for this clone: Read coverage stops 3 residues before the CDR3 terminus; the germline J gene supplies the remainder. This chain uses TRBV10-3 with TRBJ2-3, with D tentatively TRBD2 (5 bases). This CDR3 has 15 residues. Germline V CDR1 and CDR2: ENHRY, SYGVKD. V shed 3 bases and J shed 0 bases, with 10 bases lying between them. The CDR3 loop is CAISDSRTSTDTQYF. The sequenced CDR3 bases are TGTGCCATCAGTGACTCACGGACTAGCACAGATACG.

About this clone: Read coverage stops 3 residues before the CDR3 terminus; the germline J gene supplies the remainder. V usage is TRBV6-2 or TRBV6-3 and J usage is TRBJ2-4; tentatively, D is TRBD1 (6 bases). V was cut by 0 bases and J by 5 bases, with 14 bases left in between. The germline CDR1 and CDR2 sequences are MNHEY and SVGEGT. The CDR3 has 16 amino acids. This CDR3 reads CASSYSSQGHENIQYF. CDR3 DNA, as far as it was read: TGTGCCAGCAGTTACTCCTCCCAGGGGCACGAAAACATT.

Notes on this clone: Sequencing ends 3 residues short of the CDR3 end; the germline J gene provides the rest. The rearrangement joins TRBV5-1 to TRBJ2-5, with 9 bases that match TRBD1. V was clipped by 3 bases and J by 4 bases; unmatched bases: 7. The CDR3 contains 15 residues. Germline CDR1 and CDR2: SGHRS and YFSETQ. Incomplete CDR3 DNA: TGCGCCAGCAGCTACCAACAGGGGGCCGGAGAGACC. This sequence encodes CASSYQQGAGET. The whole CDR3 protein is CASSYQQGAGETQYF.

Remarks on this clone: Read sequence stops 3 residues before the CDR3 end, and the germline J gene provides the missing end. The chain couples TRBV11-1 to TRBJ2-3, with 8 bases matching TRBD2. Unmatched junction bases numbered 4, after V lost 4 bases and J lost 1 base. The CDR3 runs to 15 residues. Germline assignment: CDR1 SGHAT and CDR2 FQDESV (reference sequence). The CDR3 sequence: CASSSGTSGTDTQYF. CDR3 DNA (partial): TGTGCCAGCAGCTCCGGGACTAGTGGCACAGATACG.

As regards this clone: The read halts 3 residues ahead of the CDR3 end, with the missing end drawn from the germline J gene. The V gene is TRBV5-1, the J gene TRBJ1-4; tentative D call: TRBD1 (5 bases). This CDR3 contains 15 residues. V lost 1 base to trimming and J lost 7 bases, with 14 bases between them. Germline V CDR1 and CDR2: SGHRS, YFSETQ. The CDR3: CASSLRAGLSEKLFF. The sequenced part of the CDR3 DNA is TGCGCCAGCAGCTTGCGGGCAGGGCTGAGTGAAAAA.

Remarks on this clone: The read terminates 3 residues before the CDR3 end, so the remaining end is supplied by the germline J gene. V and J are TRBV10-3 and TRBJ1-2, with 7 bases identical to TRBD1. The CDR3 loop spans 12 amino acids. Germline CDR1 reads ENHRY; CDR2 reads SYGVKD. The sequenced part of the CDR3 DNA is TGTGCCATCAGTGGAACAGGGGACGGC. Its translation: CAISGTGDG. The entire CDR3 is CAISGTGDGYTF.

Worth noting for this clone: Germline and junction disagree at one end, which may indicate a read error. The read ends 3 residues shy of where the CDR3 ends; the end is completed using the germline J gene. V is TRBV30 and J is TRBJ1-1; no firm D call. Looked up from germline, CDR1 is GTSNPN and CDR2 is SVGIG (reference sequence). This CDR3 comprises 14 residues. CDR3 bases read: TGTGCCCGGAGGGTAGACAACGGGAACACTGAA. Translating it yields CARRVDNGNTE. The full-length CDR3 reads as CARRVDNGNTEAFF.

On this clone itself: The read terminates 3 residues before the CDR3 end, so the remaining end is supplied by the germline J gene. The chain has TRBV7-9 and TRBJ2-3, with a possible D match to TRBD2 (6 bases). Germline V gives CDR1 SEHNR, CDR2 FQNEAQ (reference sequence). The V and J ends lost 8 bases and 2 bases respectively, with 14 bases between them. The CDR3 length is 14 residues. The CDR3 bases that were read are TGTGCCAGCTTATTCGGGGGAGCCACAGATACG. It is translated as CASLFGGATDT. The full-length CDR3 reads as CASLFGGATDTQYF.

As regards this clone: From the germline J gene comes the end of the CDR3, since the read stops 3 residues before it. The chain uses TRBV6-1 and TRBJ2-7; 9 bases fit TRBD2. CDR3 length: 15 residues. The V gene's germline CDR1 is MNHNS and CDR2 SASEGT. J was trimmed by 1 base and V by 4 bases; bases with no gene match: 5. CDR3 bases read: TGTGCCAGCAGTGGACTAGCGGAGGGATCCTACGAG. It is translated as CASSGLAEGSYE. The entire CDR3 protein is CASSGLAEGSYEQYF.

On this clone itself: The read terminates 3 residues before the CDR3 end, so the remaining end is supplied by the germline J gene. V and J are TRBV5-5 and TRBJ2-1; 7 nucleotides line up with TRBD1. CDR3 length: 13 amino acids. V shed 4 bases and J 9 bases; nucleotides not matched to a gene: 7. From germline, CDR1 is SGHKS and CDR2 YYEKEE (reference sequence). The CDR3 bases that were read are TGTGCCAGCAGCGGACAGGTTTCCGGTGAG. As protein: CASSGQVSGE. The entire CDR3 is CASSGQVSGEQFF.

CDR3 residues: CASRGQGGETQYF. CDR3 DNA (partial): TGTGCCAGCAGGGGACAGGGTGGAGAGACC. The chain recombines TRBV11-2 with TRBJ2-5, with 9 positions matching TRBD1. The CDR3 end lies 3 residues beyond the end of the read and is filled in from the germline J gene. CDR3 length: 13 amino acids. Per germline, CDR1 SGHAT and CDR2 FQNNGV. Trimming took 6 bases from V and 4 from J; bases not matched to a gene: 3.

On this clone: The CDR3 end is not reached by the read, which stops 3 residues before it; the germline J gene fills it in. This rearrangement joins TRBV7-7 to TRBJ2-1, with a tentative D call TRBD1 (6 bases). V was shortened by 3 bases and J by 0 bases, with 12 bases between the two germline ends. Germline V gives CDR1 SSHAT, CDR2 FNYEAQ (reference sequence). The CDR3 covers 16 residues. The CDR3: CASSLRGFSSYNEQFF. The DNA read from the CDR3 is TGTGCCAGCAGCTTGAGGGGGTTCAGCTCCTACAATGAG.

Remarks on this clone: The CDR3 end lies 3 residues beyond the end of the read and is filled in from the germline J gene. This sequence joins TRBV2 and TRBJ2-1; possibly TRBD2 for D (5 bases). This CDR3 contains 16 residues. Germline assignment: CDR1 SNHLY and CDR2 FYNNEI. Trimming removed 6 bases from V and 0 bases from J, with 15 bases in between. The CDR3 loop is CASRVGLSASYNEQFF. Partial CDR3 DNA: TGTGCCAGCAGGGTCGGACTCTCCGCCTCCTACAATGAG. The variable domain in full, with the rest retrieved from reference TRBV2 and TRBJ2-1, is EPEVTQTPSHQVTQMGQEVILRCVPISNHLYFYWYRQILGQKVEFLVSFYNNEISEKSEIFDDQFSVERPDGSNFTLKIRSTKLEDSAMYFCASRVGLSASYNEQFFGPGTRLTVL.

As for this clone: With the read ending 3 residues before the CDR3 end, the germline J gene is used to fill in that end. The rearrangement uses TRBV10-3 and TRBJ2-6; 10 bases fit TRBD1. The CDR3 contains 17 residues. V lost 8 bases, J lost 3 bases, and 10 bases stayed unmatched. Germline-derived CDR1 and CDR2 are ENHRY and SYGVKD. Incomplete CDR3 DNA: TGTGCCATCCTTCGGGACAGGGGAATCAGTGGGGCCAACGTC. It is translated as CAILRDRGISGANV. The CDR3 reads in full as CAILRDRGISGANVLTF.

Worth noting for this clone: The read terminates 3 residues before the CDR3 end, so the remaining end is supplied by the germline J gene. The chain combines TRBV19 with TRBJ1-5; TRBD1 might be the D (5 bases). This CDR3 spans 15 amino acids. Germline V gene lookup returns CDR1 LNHDA and CDR2 SQIVND (reference sequence). With 5 bases removed from V and 4 bases from J, the gap between germline ends came to 15 bases. The CDR3 region is CASSPRQRLNQPQHF. The DNA read from the CDR3 is TGTGCCAGTAGTCCAAGACAGAGATTAAATCAGCCC.